This T cell receptor (beta chain) was obtained from a study of cytotoxic CD8 clonotypes in ibrutinib-treated CLL. Study in general: The study recorded mean values of about 260,000 productive templates and 94,082 productive rearrangements per sample.

This CDR3 is 13 amino acids long. T cells were sequenced at a targeted depth of 1 in 200,000 to 1 in 1 million. This table comes from immunoSEQ multiplex PCR, and its TCRdb copy is limited to in-frame clones, with some not included. The sample holds roughly 180,000 clones, approximately 68% seen once. The source is a human donor with chronic lymphocytic leukemia. Specimen: PBMCs, collected after 24 months of ibrutinib treatment. The chain couples TRBV21-1 to TRBJ2-7. TRBV21-1 is classified as a pseudogene. The CDR3 loop is CAKQSAEAYEQYF. In DNA form, the CDR3 reads TGTGCCAAACAGTCGGCGGAAGCCTACGAGCAGTACTTC.